This T cell receptor (beta chain) is from a study of blood T cell repertoires in COVID-19. Study-level background: Researchers got acute and convalescent COVID-19 samples from the United States, Italy and Spain. From T cells, B-cell-depleted T cells, or PBMCs came the material, which was cDNA or gDNA.

J was trimmed by 4 bases and V by 6 bases; bases with no gene match: 8. Germline V gene lookup returns CDR1 MNHEY and CDR2 SVGAGI. The CDR3 has 15 amino acids. The authors' processing: Estimates of nucleated cell counts were drawn from the amplification of reference gene primers. Sequenced by immunoSEQ multiplex PCR; TCRdb stores in-frame clones only, minus some. The V and J calls and clone size are taken from that table; D and trimming were inferred from the DNA. The sample lists some 150,000 clones; roughly 84% were seen once. Participants' reported clinical history set cohort assignment. This chain uses TRBV6-5 with TRBJ2-7; 11 nucleotides agree with TRBD1. The material sequenced was PBMCs or T cells enriched from blood (not recorded which). The receptor was isolated from a human donor with acute COVID-19. The donor label of this sample is uncertain. This chain's CDR3 is CASSLRTGGPYEQYF. Here the CDR3 DNA reads TGTGCCAGCAGCCTCCGGACAGGGGGCCCATACGAGCAGTACTTC.